What follows are 9 T cell receptor beta chains derived from one specimen sequenced in a study of PD-L1 blockade in urothelial cancer. This table comes from immunoSEQ multiplex PCR, and its TCRdb copy is limited to in-frame clones, with some not included. This table holds some 42,000 clones, more than 65% found once. The sequences come from PBMCs, collected around atezolizumab (anti-PD-L1) treatment. The receptors originated from an older man with urothelial cancer.

This chain uses TRBV5-4 with TRBJ2-1, with 14 bases matching TRBD2. V was clipped by 6 bases and J by 7 bases; unmatched bases: 12. Germline loops: CDR1 SGHNT, CDR2 YYREEE (reference sequence). The length of the CDR3 is 17 residues. CDR3 DNA sequence: TGTGCCAGCAACCAGGGACTAGCGGGAGTTCTTCTGAATGAGCAGTTCTTC. Its translation: CASNQGLAGVLLNEQFF.

J is TRBJ2-1 and V is TRBV5-8; weak D call: TRBD1 (6 bases). The V and J ends lost 1 base and 13 bases respectively, with 15 bases between them. The CDR3 totals 13 residues. Germline lookup yields CDR1 SGHTS and CDR2 YDEGEE. The CDR3 loop is CASSLSGGRGQFF. The CDR3 nucleotides read TGTGCCAGCAGCTTGTCTGGCGGCAGGGGACAGTTCTTC. Together with reference TRBV5-8 and TRBJ2-1, the CDR3 gives the full variable domain: EAGVTQSPTHLIKTRGQQATLRCSPISGHTSVYWYQQALGLGLQFLLWYDEGEERNRGNFPPRFSGRQFPNYSSELNVNALELEDSALYLCASSLSGGRGQFFGPGTRLTVL.

The gene calls are TRBV7-2 and TRBJ1-4; unclear D gene. V gave up 5 bases and J gave up 4 bases, with 8 bases separating them. Germline V gives CDR1 SGHTA, CDR2 FQGNSA. The CDR3 runs 13 residues. The CDR3 reads CASSTGDNEKLFF. In nucleotides, the CDR3 is TGTGCCAGCAGCACGGGTGATAATGAAAAACTGTTTTTT.

The chain couples TRBV30 to TRBJ2-2, with 8 nucleotides matching TRBD1. CDR3 length equals 14 residues. The J segment lost 1 base and the V segment lost 5 bases, leaving 3 bases of the junction unmatched. CDR1 and CDR2 from the germline V gene are GTSNPN and SVGIG (reference sequence). The CDR3 coding sequence is TGTGCCTGGGGACAGGGATTGAACACCGGGGAGCTGTTTTTT. Its protein is CAWGQGLNTGELFF.

The chain carries TRBV7-2 and TRBJ2-1; 8 nucleotides match TRBD2. Germline V CDR1 and CDR2: SGHTA, FQGNSA. V was clipped by 6 bases and J by 4 bases; unmatched bases: 8. The CDR3 has 15 amino acids. CDR3 sequence reads: CASRAREEGYNEQFF. DNA of the CDR3: TGTGCCAGCAGAGCGCGGGAGGAAGGATACAATGAGCAGTTCTTC.

This clone occurred a few times. The chain employs TRBV14 and TRBJ1-3, with no clear D. The V gene's germline CDR1 is SGHDN and CDR2 FVKESK. CDR3 length: 14 amino acids. The V end was cut by 4 bases, the J end by 0 bases, with 7 bases between. The DNA of the CDR3 is TGTGCCAGCAGCCGACACGTCTCTGGAAACACCATATATTTT. Translation: CASSRHVSGNTIYF.

The chain combines TRBV4-2 with TRBJ1-5, with 7 nucleotides matching TRBD1. This CDR3 contains 16 residues. The ends lost 2 bases at V and 4 bases at J; junction bases unmatched: 8. Germline V gene data show CDR1 as LGHNA and CDR2 as YNFKEQ. CDR3 sequence reads: CASSQRGTTGNQPQHF. Written as DNA, the CDR3 is TGTGCCAGCAGCCAAAGGGGGACGACAGGGAATCAGCCCCAGCATTTT.

The chain recombines TRBV7-6 with TRBJ2-2, with TRBD1 matching over 9 bases. The CDR3 runs to 18 residues. The germline CDR1 and CDR2 sequences are SGHVS and FNYEAQ. Germline trimming cut 3 bases from V and 6 bases from J; bases unmatched to any gene: 14. This CDR3 reads CASSFISTGQGGAGELFF. In nucleotides, the CDR3 is TGTGCCAGCAGCTTCATATCCACGGGACAGGGAGGGGCCGGGGAGCTGTTTTTT.

The chain recombines TRBV7-4 with TRBJ1-1; 7 bases agree with TRBD1. The CDR3 consists of 15 residues. The J segment lost 3 bases and the V segment lost 2 bases, leaving 6 bases of the junction unmatched. Germline-derived CDR1 and CDR2 are SGHVT and SQSDAQ. This chain's CDR3 is CASSLLEGADTEAFF. Written as DNA, the CDR3 is TGTGCCAGCAGCTTACTAGAGGGGGCTGACACTGAAGCTTTCTTT.